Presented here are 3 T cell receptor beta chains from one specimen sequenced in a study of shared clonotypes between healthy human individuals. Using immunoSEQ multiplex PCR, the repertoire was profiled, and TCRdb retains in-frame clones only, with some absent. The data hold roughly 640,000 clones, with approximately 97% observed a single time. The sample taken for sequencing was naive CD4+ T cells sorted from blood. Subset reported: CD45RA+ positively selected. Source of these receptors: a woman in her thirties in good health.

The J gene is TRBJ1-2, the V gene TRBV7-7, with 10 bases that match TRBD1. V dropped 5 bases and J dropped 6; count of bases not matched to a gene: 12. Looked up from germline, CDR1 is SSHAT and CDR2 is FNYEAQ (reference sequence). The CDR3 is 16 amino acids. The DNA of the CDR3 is TGTGCCAGCAGCCCAATTCCCCGGGACAGGGGAAATGGCTACACCTTC. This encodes CASSPIPRDRGNGYTF.

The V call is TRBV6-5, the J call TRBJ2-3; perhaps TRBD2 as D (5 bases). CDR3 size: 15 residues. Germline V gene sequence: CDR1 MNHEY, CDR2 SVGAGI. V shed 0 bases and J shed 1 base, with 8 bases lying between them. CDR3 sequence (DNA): TGTGCCAGCAGTTACTCTAGCGACGGCACAGATACGCAGTATTTT. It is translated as CASSYSSDGTDTQYF.

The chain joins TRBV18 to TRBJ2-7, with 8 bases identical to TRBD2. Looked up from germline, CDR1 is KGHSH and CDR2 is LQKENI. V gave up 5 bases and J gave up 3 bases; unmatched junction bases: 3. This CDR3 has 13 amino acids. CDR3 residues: CASSKGLGYEQYF. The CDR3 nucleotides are TGTGCCAGCTCAAAGGGACTAGGCTACGAGCAGTACTTC.